The text below deals with one T cell receptor (beta chain). Its cognate antigen is unknown. A junction boundary mismatches the germline segment, possibly from a read error. The observed sequence ends 3 residues before the CDR3 terminus, with the missing tail filled in from the germline J gene. The record originates from a study of T cells in women clearing cervical HPV infection. Study-wide context: Case blood was drawn when the lesion was first found; control blood after infection became undetectable. Study results and caveats: Each sample's T-cell count was unknown, possibly confounding richness.

TCR beta CDR3 amplified by multiplex PCR from approximately 1,100 ng genomic DNA. Using immunoSEQ multiplex PCR, the repertoire was profiled, and TCRdb retains in-frame clones only, with some absent. This sample's clone table lists 20,000 to 25,000 clones. Germline assignment: CDR1 KGHSH and CDR2 LQKENI. The CDR3 covers 15 residues. Each participant carried one incident cervical HPV16 infection only. Input material: blood buffy coat. This rearrangement joins TRBV18 to TRBJ2-7, with 10 positions matching TRBD1. The sequence was obtained from a woman between 18 and 70 years old with a cervical HPV16 infection that either progressed to CIN3+ or cleared (not recorded which). The CDR3 region is CASAPTTGGFHEQYF. The CDR3 bases that were read are TGTGCCAGCGCACCAACGACAGGGGGCTTCCACGAG.